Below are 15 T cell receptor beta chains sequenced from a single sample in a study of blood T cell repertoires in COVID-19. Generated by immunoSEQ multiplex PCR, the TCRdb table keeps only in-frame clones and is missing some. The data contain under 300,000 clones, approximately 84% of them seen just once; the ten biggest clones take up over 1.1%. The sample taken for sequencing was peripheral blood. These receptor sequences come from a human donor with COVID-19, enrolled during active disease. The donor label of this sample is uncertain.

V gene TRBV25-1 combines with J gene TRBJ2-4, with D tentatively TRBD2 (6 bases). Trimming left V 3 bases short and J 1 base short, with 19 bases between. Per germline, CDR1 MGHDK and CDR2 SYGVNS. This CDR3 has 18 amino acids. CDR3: CASSDGRTPGVAKNIQYF. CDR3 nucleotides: TGTGCCAGCAGTGATGGGAGGACCCCCGGTGTGGCCAAAAACATTCAGTACTTC.

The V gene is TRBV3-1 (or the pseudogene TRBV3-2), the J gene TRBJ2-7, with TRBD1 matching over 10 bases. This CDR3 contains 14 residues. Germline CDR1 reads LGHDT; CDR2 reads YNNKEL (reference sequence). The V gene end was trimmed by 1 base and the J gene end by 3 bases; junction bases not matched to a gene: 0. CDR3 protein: CASSQGDRGYEQYF. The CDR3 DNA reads TGTGCCAGCAGCCAAGGGGACAGGGGCTACGAGCAGTACTTC.

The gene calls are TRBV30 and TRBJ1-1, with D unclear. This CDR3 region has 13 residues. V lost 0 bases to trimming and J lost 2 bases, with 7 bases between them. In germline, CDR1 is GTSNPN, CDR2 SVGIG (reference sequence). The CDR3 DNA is TGTGCCTGGAGTGTACGGGAAAACACTGAAGCTTTCTTT. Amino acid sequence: CAWSVRENTEAFF.

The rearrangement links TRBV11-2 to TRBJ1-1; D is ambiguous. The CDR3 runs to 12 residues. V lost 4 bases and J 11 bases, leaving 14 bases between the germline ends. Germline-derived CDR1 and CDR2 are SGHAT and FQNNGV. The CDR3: CASSYGPLSAFF. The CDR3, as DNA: TGTGCCAGCAGCTATGGGCCTTTGTCGGCTTTCTTT.

CDR3 region: CASSLGNRGSGEKLFF. CDR3 nucleotide sequence: TGTGCCAGCAGCTTAGGCAACAGGGGCAGTGGTGAAAAACTGTTTTTT. V is TRBV7-2 and J is TRBJ1-4, with TRBD1 matching 7 bases. The V gene's germline CDR1 is SGHTA and CDR2 FQGNSA. This CDR3 comprises 16 residues. The V and J ends lost 1 base and 7 bases, in that order; junction bases with no gene match: 9.

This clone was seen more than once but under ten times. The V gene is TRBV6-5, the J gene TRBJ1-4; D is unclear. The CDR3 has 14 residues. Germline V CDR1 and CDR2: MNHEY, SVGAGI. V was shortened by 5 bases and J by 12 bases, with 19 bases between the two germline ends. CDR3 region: CASSPTQVGQELFF. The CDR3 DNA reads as TGTGCCAGCAGTCCTACCCAGGTAGGCCAGGAACTGTTTTTT.

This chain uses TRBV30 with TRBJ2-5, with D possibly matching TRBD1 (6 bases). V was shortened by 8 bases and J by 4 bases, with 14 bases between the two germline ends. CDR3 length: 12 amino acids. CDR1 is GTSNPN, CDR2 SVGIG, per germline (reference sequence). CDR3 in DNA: TGTGCCACAGAGCTAGGGGGAGAGACCCAGTACTTC. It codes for CATELGGETQYF.

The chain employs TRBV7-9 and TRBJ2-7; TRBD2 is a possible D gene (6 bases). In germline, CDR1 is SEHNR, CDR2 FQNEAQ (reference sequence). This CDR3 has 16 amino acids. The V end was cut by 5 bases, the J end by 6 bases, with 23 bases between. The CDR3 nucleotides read TGTGCCAGCAGCCCCCGGACGGTGGGGGGTGAGGGCGAGCAGTACTTC. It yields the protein CASSPRTVGGEGEQYF.

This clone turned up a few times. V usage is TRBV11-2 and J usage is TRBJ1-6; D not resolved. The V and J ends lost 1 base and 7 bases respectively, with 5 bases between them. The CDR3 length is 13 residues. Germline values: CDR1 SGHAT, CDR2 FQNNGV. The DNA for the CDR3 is TGTGCCAGCAGCTTAGTCGCGAATTCACCCCTCCACTTT. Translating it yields CASSLVANSPLHF.

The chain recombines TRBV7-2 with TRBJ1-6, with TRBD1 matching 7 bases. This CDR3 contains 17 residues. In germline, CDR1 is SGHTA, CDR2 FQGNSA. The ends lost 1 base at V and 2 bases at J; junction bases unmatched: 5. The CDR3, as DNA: TGTGCCAGCAGCTTAGAGGGCGGGACAGCCTATAATTCACCCCTCCACTTT. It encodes CASSLEGGTAYNSPLHF.

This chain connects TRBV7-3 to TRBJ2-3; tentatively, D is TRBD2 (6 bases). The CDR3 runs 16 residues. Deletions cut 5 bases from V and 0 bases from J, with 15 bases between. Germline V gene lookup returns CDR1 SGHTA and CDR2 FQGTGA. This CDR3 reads CASSLVRESSTDTQYF. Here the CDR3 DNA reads TGTGCCAGCAGCCTAGTACGGGAGAGCAGCACAGATACGCAGTATTTT.

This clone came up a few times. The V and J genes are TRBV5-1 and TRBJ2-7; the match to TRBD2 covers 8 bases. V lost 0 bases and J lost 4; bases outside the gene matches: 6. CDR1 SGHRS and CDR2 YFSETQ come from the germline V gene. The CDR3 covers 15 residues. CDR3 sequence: CASSLATSGPYEQYF. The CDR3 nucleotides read TGCGCCAGCAGCTTGGCTACTAGCGGTCCTTACGAGCAGTACTTC.

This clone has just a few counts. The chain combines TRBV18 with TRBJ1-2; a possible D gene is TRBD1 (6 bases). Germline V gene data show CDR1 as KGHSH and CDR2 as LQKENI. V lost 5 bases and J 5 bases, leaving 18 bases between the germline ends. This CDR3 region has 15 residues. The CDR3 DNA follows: TGTGCCAGCTCAGAAAGACACCGGCAGGGGTATGGCTACACCTTC. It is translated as CASSERHRQGYGYTF.

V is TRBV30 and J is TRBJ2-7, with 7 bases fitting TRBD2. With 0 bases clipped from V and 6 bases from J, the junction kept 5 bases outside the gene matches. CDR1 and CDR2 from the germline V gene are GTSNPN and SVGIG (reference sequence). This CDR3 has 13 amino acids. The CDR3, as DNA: TGTGCCTGGAGTGTACGGCGGGAGCGCGAGCAGTACTTC. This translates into CAWSVRREREQYF.

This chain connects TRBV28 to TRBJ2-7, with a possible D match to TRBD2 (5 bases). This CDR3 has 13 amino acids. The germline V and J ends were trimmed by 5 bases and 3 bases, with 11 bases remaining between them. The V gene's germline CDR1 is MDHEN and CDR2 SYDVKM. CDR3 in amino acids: CASSGSGLYEQYF. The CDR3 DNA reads TGTGCCAGCAGTGGCAGCGGCCTCTACGAGCAGTACTTC.